The 18 T cell receptor beta chains given below trace back to one sample, sequenced in a study of blood T cell repertoires in COVID-19. Assay: immunoSEQ multiplex PCR; the TCRdb copy retains only in-frame clones and omits some. Altogether about 120,000 clones are present, about 85% being singletons, with the ten largest covering 7.7%. The sequencing input was peripheral blood. These TCRs come from a human donor in a cohort sampled during active COVID-19.

The V and J genes are TRBV11-3 and TRBJ2-2; 7 nucleotides agree with TRBD2. J gave up 7 bases and V 7 bases, and 15 bases lay outside the gene matches. This CDR3 is 16 amino acids long. Germline CDR1 reads SGHNT; CDR2 reads YENEEA. CDR3 nucleotide sequence: TGTGCCAGCACCTTCGAGGGGTGGCGGGAGAACGGGGAGCTGTTTTTT. This codes for CASTFEGWRENGELFF.

The chain carries TRBV30 and TRBJ1-5, with D maybe TRBD1 (6 bases). Trimming shortened V by 4 bases and J by 3 bases, and 10 bases separated the two germline ends. The CDR3 has 13 residues. From germline, CDR1 is GTSNPN and CDR2 SVGIG (reference sequence). CDR3 coding DNA: TGTGCCTGGACGCAGGGGCCCAATCAGCCCCAGCATTTT. The encoded protein is CAWTQGPNQPQHF.

J is TRBJ2-5 and V is TRBV5-5; D is perhaps TRBD2 (6 bases). The CDR3 contains 19 residues. With 0 bases removed from V and 1 base from J, the gap between germline ends came to 22 bases. Germline lookup yields CDR1 SGHKS and CDR2 YYEKEE (reference sequence). CDR3 region: CASSLARYDPGRIQETQYF. In DNA, the CDR3 is TGTGCCAGCAGCTTGGCCCGGTACGATCCTGGGAGGATCCAAGAGACCCAGTACTTC.

The rearrangement joins TRBV5-1 to TRBJ2-6, with a weak D call TRBD2 (5 bases). CDR3 length equals 14 residues. The germline CDR1 and CDR2 sequences are SGHRS and YFSETQ. The V gene lost 6 bases and the J gene lost 2 bases, with 9 bases spanning the gap. The CDR3 is CASMEVAGANVLTF. In DNA form, the CDR3 reads TGCGCCAGCATGGAGGTCGCTGGGGCCAACGTCCTGACTTTC.

The chain carries TRBV19 and TRBJ2-3, with 8 positions matching TRBD2. The CDR3 totals 15 residues. Trimming at V came to 7 bases and at J to 3 bases, leaving 9 bases not matched to a gene. The germline gives CDR1 LNHDA, CDR2 SQIVND (reference sequence). CDR3 coding DNA: TGTGCCAGTACTGGCGGGGGGCGTGAGACAGATACGCAGTATTTT. It specifies CASTGGGRETDTQYF.

This chain joins TRBV28 and TRBJ2-7; the match to TRBD1 covers 8 bases. J lost 3 bases, V lost 1 base, and 14 bases had no gene match. CDR3 length: 18 residues. Germline V gene lookup returns CDR1 MDHEN and CDR2 SYDVKM. DNA of the CDR3: TGTGCCAGCAGTTTATCCTCGGACAGGGCCCACTTCAGCTACGAGCAGTACTTC. It specifies CASSLSSDRAHFSYEQYF.

The chain couples TRBV27 to TRBJ2-4, with D possibly matching TRBD2 (5 bases). Trimming shortened V by 6 bases and J by 1 base, and 16 bases separated the two germline ends. CDR1 and CDR2 (germline): MNHEY, SMNVEV (reference sequence). CDR3 length: 16 residues. DNA for the CDR3: TGTGCCAGCAGCGAGATGGGAGTTACTGCCAAAAACATTCAGTACTTC. This sequence encodes CASSEMGVTAKNIQYF.

This clone came up a few times. The chain uses TRBV30 and TRBJ2-5; D may be TRBD2 (5 bases). The CDR3 is 13 residues long. Per germline, CDR1 GTSNPN and CDR2 SVGIG (reference sequence). Trimming removed 2 bases at V and 5 bases at J, with 12 bases between. For the CDR3, the DNA is TGTGCCTGGAGTTGGCTAGAGGGCGAGACCCAGTACTTC. Its translation: CAWSWLEGETQYF.

This clone appeared once. V is TRBV6-5 and J is TRBJ2-7; tentative D call: TRBD1 (6 bases). CDR1 and CDR2 from the germline V gene are MNHEY and SVGAGI. This CDR3 has 13 amino acids. V lost 6 bases and J lost 1, with 10 bases in between. For the CDR3, the DNA is TGTGCCAGCAGCACCGGGACATCCTACGAGCAGTACTTC. Protein product: CASSTGTSYEQYF.

The rearrangement links TRBV6-1 to TRBJ2-5; 7 bases fit TRBD2. This CDR3 is built from 17 residues. V trimming: 1 base; J trimming: 4 bases; junction bases outside the gene matches: 12. From germline, CDR1 is MNHNS and CDR2 SASEGT. DNA for the CDR3: TGTGCCAGCAGTGAAGTAATATCAGGGAGGGTTAGAGAGACCCAGTACTTC. This translates into CASSEVISGRVRETQYF.

J is TRBJ2-1 and V is TRBV5-4, with D tentatively TRBD2 (5 bases). The CDR3 extends over 15 amino acids. The V gene's germline CDR1 is SGHNT and CDR2 YYREEE (reference sequence). V was clipped by 3 bases and J by 9 bases, with 19 bases between them. Here the CDR3 DNA reads TGTGCCAGCAGCTCGGGCGGGCCAATAATCAGTGAGCAGTTCTTC. Residues: CASSSGGPIISEQFF.

The chain uses TRBV6-5 and TRBJ1-4; 9 bases map to TRBD1. From germline, CDR1 is MNHEY and CDR2 SVGAGI. The length of the CDR3 is 15 residues. After removal of 7 bases from V and 8 bases from J, the junction contained 11 bases not matched to a gene. The CDR3 region is CASTRGGQGGEKLFF. CDR3 nucleotide sequence: TGTGCCAGCACTCGAGGGGGACAGGGCGGGGAAAAACTGTTTTTT.

The chain is built from TRBV30 and TRBJ2-7; D is undetermined. This CDR3 is 13 amino acids long. Germline V gene sequence: CDR1 GTSNPN, CDR2 SVGIG (reference sequence). Trimming removed 1 base from V and 5 bases from J, with 12 bases in between. The CDR3 is CAWSGQNKNEQYF. CDR3 DNA sequence: TGTGCCTGGAGTGGCCAGAACAAGAACGAGCAGTACTTC.

CDR3 region: CASSFDRGINEQFF. CDR3 nucleotides: TGTGCCAGCAGCTTTGACAGGGGGATCAATGAGCAGTTCTTC. The chain recombines TRBV5-8 with TRBJ2-1; 9 bases are shared with TRBD1. Germline loops: CDR1 SGHTS, CDR2 YDEGEE. CDR3 size: 14 residues. Trimming cost V 2 bases and J 6 bases; bases outside gene matches: 3.

This chain uses TRBV21-1 with TRBJ1-6; the tabulated D call, TRBD1, remains unverified against the DNA. TRBV21-1 is a pseudogene segment. CDR3 length equals 17 residues. For the CDR3, the DNA is TGTGCCAGCACCACCTCAGAGGGGGACACTTGTAATTCACCCCTCCACTTT. It specifies CASTTSEGDTCNSPLHF.

This clone was seen only a few times. The chain is built from TRBV11-2 and TRBJ2-7; D may be TRBD2 (6 bases). The CDR3 runs 15 residues. Trimming stripped 5 bases from V and 3 bases from J, with 17 bases between. Germline-derived CDR1 and CDR2 are SGHAT and FQNNGV. The CDR3 loop reads CASSPRGTQLYEQYF. The CDR3 nucleotides read TGTGCCAGCAGCCCCCGGGGGACTCAACTCTACGAGCAGTACTTC.

V is TRBV6-6 and J is TRBJ2-3, with D hard to call. The ends were cut back, 8 bases at V and 2 bases at J, with 20 bases in the middle. Germline values: CDR1 MNHNY, CDR2 SVGAGI (reference sequence). This CDR3 spans 16 amino acids. The CDR3, as DNA: TGTGCCAGCTTGTCCATCATCGGCGGAACCACAGATACGCAGTATTTT. This translates into CASLSIIGGTTDTQYF.

The chain couples TRBV11-3 to TRBJ1-1; D gene unclear. V was trimmed by 3 bases and J by 1 base, leaving 9 bases between them. The CDR3 extends over 14 amino acids. The germline V gene has CDR1 SGHNT and CDR2 YENEEA. For the CDR3, the DNA is TGTGCCAGCAGCTTCCGACTGAAGAACACTGAAGCTTTCTTT. It yields the protein CASSFRLKNTEAFF.